Below are 17 T cell receptor beta chains sequenced from a single sample in a study of blood T cell repertoires in COVID-19. The protocol was immunoSEQ multiplex PCR, while the TCRdb copy is restricted to in-frame clones and leaves out a portion. The profile covers under 350,000 clones, with around nine tenths appearing a single time and about 4.6% taken by the ten largest. The material sequenced was peripheral blood. The receptors stem from a man in his forties or fifties with acute or convalescent COVID-19.

The chain recombines TRBV30 with TRBJ2-7; a possible D gene is TRBD1 (6 bases). V was cut by 0 bases and J by 2 bases, with 17 bases left in between. The CDR3 totals 16 residues. Germline assignment: CDR1 GTSNPN and CDR2 SVGIG (reference sequence). The chain's CDR3 is CAWSVLKGQMAYEQYF. CDR3 bases: TGTGCCTGGAGTGTACTAAAAGGACAGATGGCCTACGAGCAGTACTTC.

The gene calls are TRBV5-1 and TRBJ2-2; D gene uncertain. Between the trimmed V and J ends, which lost 1 base and 0 bases, there was a span of 10 bases. CDR1 SGHRS and CDR2 YFSETQ come from the germline V gene. The CDR3 covers 16 residues. DNA for the CDR3: TGCGCCAGCAGCTTGTTCGGTGATTCGAACACCGGGGAGCTGTTTTTT. It is translated as CASSLFGDSNTGELFF.

The gene calls are TRBV11-1 and TRBJ2-2; D possibly corresponds to TRBD1 (6 bases). The CDR3 spans 16 residues. V shed 5 bases and J shed 2 bases, with 15 bases lying between them. Germline V CDR1 and CDR2: SGHAT, FQDESV (reference sequence). The CDR3: CASSRPGAPNTGELFF. The CDR3 DNA follows: TGTGCCAGCAGCCGGCCAGGGGCGCCTAACACCGGGGAGCTGTTTTTT.

The chain recombines TRBV9 with TRBJ1-5; a weak D match, TRBD1 (6 bases). This CDR3 spans 15 amino acids. Germline lookup yields CDR1 SGDLS and CDR2 YYNGEE. Trimming shortened V by 4 bases and J by 4 bases, and 15 bases separated the two germline ends. CDR3 protein: CASSPTGQLNQPQHF. CDR3 bases: TGTGCCAGCAGCCCGACTGGACAGCTGAATCAGCCCCAGCATTTT. The complete variable domain, with remaining parts taken from reference TRBV9 and TRBJ1-5, reads DSGVTQTPKHLITATGQRVTLRCSPRSGDLSVYWYQQSLDQGLQFLIQYYNGEERAKGNILERFSAQQFPDLHSELNLSSLELGDSALYFCASSPTGQLNQPQHFGDGTRLSIL.

This sequence joins TRBV6-4 and TRBJ1-2, with no clear D. Germline assignment: CDR1 MRHNA and CDR2 SNTAGT. CDR3 size: 15 residues. Trimming cost V 6 bases and J 0 bases, with 14 bases left between them. The CDR3 loop is CASRREAASNYGYTF. The CDR3 DNA follows: TGTGCCAGCAGGCGAGAGGCAGCGTCTAACTATGGCTACACCTTC.

The gene calls are TRBV4-1 and TRBJ2-2, with TRBD2 matching over 10 bases. The length of the CDR3 is 20 residues. Germline CDR1 and CDR2: MGHRA and YSYEKL. Trimming removed 1 base from V and 4 bases from J; junction bases left unmatched: 15. The CDR3, as DNA: TGCGCCAGCAGCCAAGGCTTAGGGAGCGGGGGGGCAGTAGCCACCGGGGAGCTGTTTTTT. The encoded protein is CASSQGLGSGGAVATGELFF.

There are a few counts of this clone. The chain joins TRBV7-6 to TRBJ2-7; D perhaps matches TRBD1 (6 bases). Germline V gene sequence: CDR1 SGHVS, CDR2 FNYEAQ. The V end lost 1 base, the J end lost 7 bases, and 17 bases lay between the germline ends. The CDR3 loop spans 15 amino acids. In nucleotides, the CDR3 is TGTGCCAGCAGCTTAGTCGCGACAGGAGGTCAGGAGCAGTACTTC. Translating it yields CASSLVATGGQEQYF.

The chain uses TRBV14 and TRBJ1-5; D may be TRBD1 (5 bases). Per the germline V gene, CDR1 is SGHDN and CDR2 is FVKESK. The length of the CDR3 is 17 residues. Trimming cost V 3 bases and J 6 bases, with 21 bases left between them. The CDR3 loop reads CASSQRDSRGYSQPQHF. DNA of the CDR3: TGTGCCAGCAGCCAGAGGGACTCAAGAGGATATAGTCAGCCCCAGCATTTT.

In its sample, this clone was seen once. This chain joins TRBV6-5 and TRBJ2-1, with D tentatively TRBD2 (5 bases). Germline V gene data show CDR1 as MNHEY and CDR2 as SVGAGI. V lost 7 bases, J lost 0 bases, and 13 bases lay in between. The CDR3 has 15 amino acids. CDR3: CASTWTQSSYNEQFF. Written as DNA, the CDR3 is TGTGCCAGCACGTGGACTCAGAGCTCCTACAATGAGCAGTTCTTC.

The chain has TRBV5-1 and TRBJ1-2, with 11 bases identical to TRBD1. CDR3 length: 17 residues. Germline V lookup: CDR1 SGHRS, CDR2 YFSETQ. V lost 3 bases, J lost 2 bases, and 9 bases stayed unmatched. In DNA form, the CDR3 reads TGCGCCAGCAGCTCTACGCCCGGACAGGGGGCGAACTATGGCTACACCTTC. Its translation is CASSSTPGQGANYGYTF.

The V and J genes are TRBV2 and TRBJ1-4, with D unresolved. The V end was cut by 3 bases, the J end by 0 bases, with 8 bases between. CDR1 and CDR2 from the germline V gene are SNHLY and FYNNEI. This CDR3 has 15 amino acids. The CDR3 DNA reads TGTGCCAGCAGTGATACAGCTGCAACTAATGAAAAACTGTTTTTT. Its translation: CASSDTAATNEKLFF. The whole variable domain, filled in from reference TRBV2 and TRBJ1-4, reads EPEVTQTPSHQVTQMGQEVILRCVPISNHLYFYWYRQILGQKVEFLVSFYNNEISEKSEIFDDQFSVERPDGSNFTLKIRSTKLEDSAMYFCASSDTAATNEKLFFGSGTQLSVL.

This clone was found a few times. This rearrangement joins TRBV19 to TRBJ1-1; 8 nucleotides match TRBD1. Germline V CDR1 and CDR2: LNHDA, SQIVND (reference sequence). The CDR3 has 13 amino acids. Germline trimming cut 9 bases from V and 6 bases from J; bases unmatched to any gene: 9. CDR3 in amino acids: CASDRGLGSEAFF. CDR3 DNA sequence: TGTGCCAGCGACAGGGGTCTCGGGTCTGAAGCTTTCTTT.

The chain uses TRBV19 and TRBJ1-2; 8 bases are shared with TRBD1. The V gene's germline CDR1 is LNHDA and CDR2 SQIVND (reference sequence). Germline trimming cut 3 bases from V and 6 bases from J; bases unmatched to any gene: 6. This CDR3 has 14 residues. The chain's CDR3 is CASSIPRQGHGYTF. In nucleotides, the CDR3 is TGTGCCAGTAGTATCCCCCGACAGGGGCATGGCTACACCTTC.

The chain uses TRBV24-1 and TRBJ1-3; perhaps TRBD1 as D (6 bases). The V end lost 4 bases, the J end lost 0 bases, and 9 bases lay between the germline ends. The CDR3 consists of 15 residues. Germline V gives CDR1 KGHDR, CDR2 SFDVKD. CDR3 protein: CATSEKGVSGNTIYF. The DNA of the CDR3 is TGTGCCACCAGTGAAAAGGGGGTCTCTGGAAACACCATATATTTT.

The chain joins TRBV19 to TRBJ2-6, with 7 bases identical to TRBD2. The CDR3 is 14 residues long. Trimming removed 8 bases from V and 4 bases from J; junction bases left unmatched: 5. The germline gives CDR1 LNHDA, CDR2 SQIVND (reference sequence). The CDR3 coding sequence is TGTGCCAGTCGGCGGGGGAGGGGGGCCAACGTCCTGACTTTC. Its protein is CASRRGRGANVLTF.

This chain uses TRBV6-5 with TRBJ1-2, with D possibly being TRBD1 (6 bases). This CDR3 is built from 14 residues. CDR1 is MNHEY, CDR2 SVGAGI, per germline. V was shortened by 6 bases and J by 7 bases, with 18 bases between the two germline ends. The CDR3 reads CASSPDRGWSGYTF. The CDR3 region has the DNA TGTGCCAGCAGCCCGGACAGAGGGTGGAGTGGCTACACCTTC.

The V gene is TRBV2, the J gene TRBJ2-1; 10 bases match TRBD2. The ends lost 3 bases at V and 7 bases at J; junction bases unmatched: 9. The CDR3 is 16 residues long. Germline V gene sequence: CDR1 SNHLY, CDR2 FYNNEI. CDR3 sequence reads: CASSDEYSSGGNEQFF. In DNA, the CDR3 is TGTGCCAGCAGTGACGAGTATTCTAGCGGGGGAAATGAGCAGTTCTTC.